The next 28 T cell receptor beta chains were all read from a single sample in a study of response to subunit inactivated influenza vaccine. Using its own MiXCR run on the RT-PCR reads, TCRdb lists one record per CDR3 protein. The table shows 530,000 or so distinct CDR3 sequences, with over 9.5% occurring only once. This material consisted of PBMCs from blood, taken on the day of vaccination. Receptors originate from a man in his fifties who received an inactivated influenza vaccine.

V usage is TRBV7-2 and J usage is TRBJ2-7; D might be TRBD1 (5 bases). Per germline, CDR1 SGHTA and CDR2 FQGNSA. This CDR3 comprises 16 residues. V was shortened by 5 bases and J by 1 base, with 18 bases between the two germline ends. The CDR3 here is CASSQAAGLGSYEQYF. CDR3 in DNA: TGTGCCAGCAGCCAAGCAGCAGGGTTGGGGTCCTACGAGCAGTACTTC.

This chain joins TRBV5-4 and TRBJ2-1; 9 bases line up with TRBD1. J gave up 8 bases and V 2 bases, and 8 bases lay outside the gene matches. Germline V lookup: CDR1 SGHNT, CDR2 YYREEE (reference sequence). This CDR3 has 15 amino acids. In nucleotides, the CDR3 is TGTGCCAGCAGCTTCTCTCGGGACAGGGCCGATGAGCAGTTCTTC. Translating it yields CASSFSRDRADEQFF.

This clonotype was seen a handful of times. The chain joins TRBV9 to TRBJ2-5; 9 bases match TRBD1. Germline V gene sequence: CDR1 SGDLS, CDR2 YYNGEE. The CDR3 runs 16 residues. V was clipped by 4 bases and J by 5 bases; unmatched bases: 12. This CDR3 is CASSIRGDRAGETQYF. The CDR3 region has the DNA TGTGCCAGCAGCATTAGAGGGGACAGGGCCGGGGAGACCCAGTACTTC.

This clonotype was counted only a few times. The rearrangement uses TRBV5-1 and TRBJ1-3, with 12 positions matching TRBD1. Looked up from germline, CDR1 is SGHRS and CDR2 is YFSETQ. J was trimmed by 2 bases and V by 3 bases; bases with no gene match: 3. This CDR3 comprises 16 residues. CDR3 in DNA: TGCGCCAGCAGCTGGGGACAGGGGGCGCCTGGAAACACCATATATTTT. This translates into CASSWGQGAPGNTIYF.

The chain joins TRBV20-1 to TRBJ2-1, with a tentative D call TRBD1 (6 bases). Germline lookup yields CDR1 DFQATT and CDR2 SNEGSKA (reference sequence). The CDR3 is 14 residues long. Trimming left V 6 bases short and J 7 bases short, with 19 bases between. The CDR3 here is CSAYREPSSNEQFF. The DNA for the CDR3 is TGCAGTGCCTACAGGGAGCCCAGTTCGAATGAGCAGTTCTTC.

This clonotype occurred many times. V gene TRBV10-3 combines with J gene TRBJ2-1; 7 nucleotides line up with TRBD2. CDR3 length equals 13 residues. Trimming at V came to 10 bases and at J to 9 bases, leaving 12 bases not matched to a gene. Germline V gives CDR1 ENHRY, CDR2 SYGVKD. The CDR3, as DNA: TGTGCCACCTCCTACGTTCGGGAGGCTGAGCAGTTCTTC. This sequence encodes CATSYVREAEQFF.

The J gene is TRBJ2-2, the V gene TRBV4-1; the match to TRBD1 covers 11 bases. This CDR3 region has 16 residues. The J segment lost 4 bases and the V segment lost 8 bases, leaving 9 bases of the junction unmatched. Germline V CDR1 and CDR2: MGHRA, YSYEKL. The CDR3 spells CASASPGTGGTGELFF. CDR3 DNA: TGCGCCAGCGCTTCGCCCGGGACAGGGGGCACCGGGGAGCTGTTTTTT.

The rearrangement links TRBV7-2 to TRBJ1-3; D perhaps matches TRBD1 (6 bases). CDR1 is SGHTA and CDR2 is FQGNSA in the germline V gene. The CDR3 runs 14 residues. Trimming left V 6 bases short and J 1 base short, with 10 bases between. The CDR3 region has the DNA TGTGCCAGCAGAGCCGGGACATCTGGAAACACCATATATTTT. It encodes CASRAGTSGNTIYF.

This clonotype was detected only a few times. The chain employs TRBV9 and TRBJ2-1; D might be TRBD1 (5 bases). Germline V gene lookup returns CDR1 SGDLS and CDR2 YYNGEE. The V end lost 0 bases, the J end lost 4 bases, and 11 bases lay between the germline ends. The CDR3 extends over 15 amino acids. The CDR3 sequence: CASSVVGAGYNEQFF. In DNA, the CDR3 is TGTGCCAGCAGCGTAGTTGGGGCCGGATACAATGAGCAGTTCTTC.

This clonotype showed up just a few times. V usage is TRBV7-2 and J usage is TRBJ2-3; TRBD2 aligns across 7 bases. The CDR3 contains 13 residues. CDR1 SGHTA and CDR2 FQGNSA come from the germline V gene. Germline trimming cut 5 bases from V and 8 bases from J; bases unmatched to any gene: 7. The CDR3 reads CASSTRPGGTQYF. The CDR3 DNA sequence: TGTGCCAGCAGCACGAGGCCGGGAGGTACGCAGTATTTT.

This clonotype was counted a few times. The chain recombines TRBV7-8 with TRBJ2-1, with 15 bases fitting TRBD2. Trimming took 8 bases from V and 1 from J; bases not matched to a gene: 12. Germline-derived CDR1 and CDR2 are SGHVS and FQNEAQ. The CDR3 is made up of 19 amino acids. The CDR3 spells CASRGWGLAGGGSYNEQFF. CDR3 sequence (DNA): TGTGCCAGCCGAGGCTGGGGACTAGCGGGAGGCGGTTCCTACAATGAGCAGTTCTTC.

CDR3 amino acids: CASRTLGQGAPTDTQYF. The DNA of the CDR3 is TGTGCCAGCAGAACGTTGGGGCAGGGGGCGCCTACAGATACGCAGTATTTT. The chain links TRBV7-9 to TRBJ2-3, with TRBD1 identical over 8 bases. Germline-derived CDR1 and CDR2 are SEHNR and FQNEAQ (reference sequence). This CDR3 comprises 17 residues. V lost 6 bases, J lost 3 bases, and 14 bases stayed unmatched.

The sample holds many counts of this clonotype. The chain joins TRBV10-3 to TRBJ2-2; the D call may be TRBD1 or TRBD2 (5 bases each). The CDR3 is made up of 15 amino acids. Trimming took off 2 bases at V and 6 bases at J, with 13 bases between the two ends. Germline lookup yields CDR1 ENHRY and CDR2 SYGVKD. The CDR3 spells CAISEGTGKPGELFF. The CDR3 nucleotides read TGTGCCATCAGTGAGGGGACGGGGAAACCCGGGGAGCTGTTTTTT.

The V gene is TRBV19, the J gene TRBJ1-5; D remains unclear. The CDR3 has 15 residues. From germline, CDR1 is LNHDA and CDR2 SQIVND (reference sequence). V was cut by 0 bases and J by 0 bases, with 6 bases left in between. This CDR3 is CASSIEDHSNQPQHF. In DNA, the CDR3 is TGTGCCAGTAGTATAGAGGACCATAGCAATCAGCCCCAGCATTTT.

In its sample, this clonotype was seen a few times. V gene TRBV11-2 combines with J gene TRBJ2-7; no definite D call. Germline CDR1 SGHAT, CDR2 FQNNGV. V was cut by 3 bases and J by 6 bases, with 15 bases left in between. The CDR3 sequence is 14 residues long. The CDR3 coding sequence is TGTGCCAGCAGCTTTGGCTTTACCTCCACCGAGCAGTACTTC. As protein: CASSFGFTSTEQYF.

The chain uses TRBV28 and TRBJ2-5, with 12 bases matching TRBD2. The germline CDR1 and CDR2 sequences are MDHEN and SYDVKM. V trimming: 8 bases; J trimming: 9 bases; junction bases outside the gene matches: 7. CDR3 size: 13 residues. CDR3 bases: TGTGCCAGCTATCTAGCGGGAGGGGGGGCCCAGTACTTC. Translating gives CASYLAGGGAQYF.

J is TRBJ2-7 and V is TRBV20-1; 12 bases agree with TRBD1. V trimming: 6 bases; J trimming: 6 bases; junction bases outside the gene matches: 9. The CDR3 has 14 amino acids. Germline CDR1 DFQATT, CDR2 SNEGSKA (reference sequence). The CDR3 loop is CSASSGTGGVEQYF. The CDR3 DNA reads as TGCAGTGCGTCGTCCGGGACAGGGGGCGTCGAGCAGTACTTC.

The CDR3 loop is CASSSCASGSFDEQFF. The DNA of the CDR3 is TGTGCCAGCAGCTCCTGCGCTAGCGGTAGTTTCGATGAGCAGTTCTTC. The gene calls are TRBV11-1 and TRBJ2-1, with 7 bases identical to TRBD2. This CDR3 has 16 amino acids. Losses at the gene ends were 4 bases for V and 8 bases for J; bases not matched to a gene: 14. CDR1 is SGHAT, CDR2 FQDESV, per germline (reference sequence).

This clonotype was seen at least ten times. In DNA, the CDR3 is TGTGCCAGCAGTTTACTGGGGGGGCAGGCCGGGGAGCTGTTTTTT. It specifies CASSLLGGQAGELFF. This chain uses TRBV27 with TRBJ2-2; D possibly corresponds to TRBD2 (7 bases). Germline lookup yields CDR1 MNHEY and CDR2 SMNVEV (reference sequence). The CDR3 extends over 15 amino acids. V was clipped by 2 bases and J by 6 bases, with 13 bases between them.

This clonotype was observed many times. In nucleotides, the CDR3 is TGCAGTGCTAGAAGGACAGGTGAAAGCTACGAGCAGTACTTC. Protein product: CSARRTGESYEQYF. J is TRBJ2-7 and V is TRBV20-1; TRBD1 aligns across 7 bases. CDR1 and CDR2 (germline): DFQATT, SNEGSKA (reference sequence). There are 14 residues in the CDR3. The J segment lost 3 bases and the V segment lost 2 bases, leaving 7 bases of the junction unmatched.

This clonotype was counted between two and nine times. The J gene is TRBJ2-2, the V gene TRBV9; 7 bases line up with TRBD2. Germline CDR1 SGDLS, CDR2 YYNGEE. This CDR3 has 16 amino acids. The junction had 6 bases not matched to a gene; V was cut back by 0 bases and J by 4 bases. The CDR3: CASSVATSDPTGELFF. The DNA of the CDR3 is TGTGCCAGCAGCGTAGCAACTAGCGACCCCACCGGGGAGCTGTTTTTT.

This clonotype came up many times. The chain has TRBV20-1 and TRBJ1-4; D call uncertain. Germline V lookup: CDR1 DFQATT, CDR2 SNEGSKA (reference sequence). The V gene lost 3 bases and the J gene lost 6 bases, with 8 bases spanning the gap. This CDR3 is built from 12 residues. The CDR3 DNA reads TGCAGTGCTAGGGCAGGATATGAAAAACTGTTTTTT. Its protein is CSARAGYEKLFF.

This clonotype has a count of ten or more. The DNA for the CDR3 is TGTGCCATCGGACTAGCGGGGGGGCCCAATGAGCAGTTCTTC. Translation: CAIGLAGGPNEQFF. The chain links TRBV10-3 to TRBJ2-1, with 15 positions matching TRBD2. V trimming: 8 bases; J trimming: 6 bases; junction bases outside the gene matches: 2. Germline V gives CDR1 ENHRY, CDR2 SYGVKD. This CDR3 comprises 14 residues.

The chain is built from TRBV12-3 or TRBV12-4 and TRBJ2-5, with 7 bases fitting TRBD1. This CDR3 region has 15 residues. V shed 5 bases, J shed 3 bases, and the junction held 9 bases outside the gene matches. CDR3 loop: CASSQNNGQEETQYF. Written as DNA, the CDR3 is TGTGCCAGCAGTCAAAATAATGGACAGGAAGAGACCCAGTACTTC.

This chain links TRBV25-1 with TRBJ2-7; D ambiguous. The CDR3 is 12 amino acids. CDR1 and CDR2 from the germline V gene are MGHDK and SYGVNS. Trimming removed 6 bases from V and 6 bases from J, with 12 bases in between. This CDR3 is CASSKHIPEQYF. CDR3 nucleotides: TGTGCCAGCAGCAAACATATACCCGAGCAGTACTTC.

This clonotype was detected only a few times. The chain recombines TRBV10-2 with TRBJ2-7; D remains ambiguous. Germline V lookup: CDR1 WSHSY, CDR2 SAAADI. Trimming removed 7 bases at V and 4 bases at J, with 8 bases between. This CDR3 comprises 11 residues. CDR3 coding DNA: TGCGCCAGCACACGAGGTTACGAGCAGTACTTC. This sequence encodes CASTRGYEQYF.

The genes are TRBV4-2 and TRBJ1-5; D unresolved. V lost 0 bases and J 4 bases, leaving 13 bases between the germline ends. There are 16 residues in the CDR3. Germline CDR1 and CDR2: LGHNA and YNFKEQ. In DNA form, the CDR3 reads TGTGCCAGCAGCCAAGATCGGACTAACATTAATCAGCCCCAGCATTTT. This sequence encodes CASSQDRTNINQPQHF.

This clonotype was found a few times. The rearrangement uses TRBV15 and TRBJ2-2; D is possibly TRBD2 (5 bases). The CDR3 length is 14 residues. Deletions cut 0 bases from V and 7 bases from J, with 9 bases between. The V gene's germline CDR1 is LNHNV and CDR2 YYDKDF (reference sequence). The CDR3 protein is CATSRDRGHGELFF. In DNA form, the CDR3 reads TGTGCCACCAGCAGAGATCGCGGGCACGGGGAGCTGTTTTTT.